A selection of T cell receptor beta chains follows, all from one sample in a study of OX40 agonist ivuxolimab in advanced cancers. The data were produced by immunoSEQ multiplex PCR, yet TCRdb's version contains in-frame clones alone and is incomplete. The data show 57,000 or so clones, with roughly 84% seen just once and 4.5% to 5.5% held by the top ten. The sample here was CD4+ or CD8+ T cells sorted from blood, taken in a trial of the OX40 agonist ivuxolimab. The source is an adult with an advanced solid tumor such as melanoma, head and neck, liver or kidney cancer. Both conserved end residues are trimmed from each CDR3. Fields, in order: V gene, CDR3 protein.

v_gene: TRBV19
CDR3aa: ASSNQRETFSEQF

v_gene: TRBV11-2
CDR3aa: ASSAPERGTGELF

v_gene: TRBV6-6
CDR3aa: ASSYSEDRGRAEQF

v_gene: TRBV28
CDR3aa: ASSILGRATNEKLF

v_gene: TRBV19
CDR3aa: ASTSDSSGDTDTQY

v_gene: TRBV7-6
CDR3aa: ASRLDGNTGELF

v_gene: TRBV9
CDR3aa: ASSVDYDTDTQY

v_gene: TRBV19
CDR3aa: ASSISTAAYEQY

v_gene: TRBV7-2
CDR3aa: ASSRTSSETQY

v_gene: TRBV25-1
CDR3aa: ASSEYYGRDGHHYEQY

v_gene: TRBV28
CDR3aa: AVRQGAREQY

v_gene: TRBV30
CDR3aa: AGQVPSYEQY

v_gene: TRBV19
CDR3aa: ASSIGVTGRRQY

v_gene: TRBV7-9
CDR3aa: ASSLGGAGSPKFNEQF

v_gene: TRBV21-1
CDR3aa: ASSKLRIRGQQETQY

v_gene: TRBV6-5
CDR3aa: ASSYRHGQETQY

v_gene: TRBV4-1
CDR3aa: ASSQDGTGQETQY

v_gene: TRBV5-1
CDR3aa: ASSFLSMNTEAF

v_gene: TRBV6-6
CDR3aa: ASRSGTSGYEQY

v_gene: TRBV21-1
CDR3aa: ASSKDKWTGEYNEQF

v_gene: TRBV27
CDR3aa: ASSLSRVGLQLQNEQF

v_gene: TRBV7-2
CDR3aa: ASNDRVETQY

v_gene: TRBV30
CDR3aa: AWSRDSTDTQY

v_gene: TRBV19
CDR3aa: ASNPAGAGELF

v_gene: TRBV28
CDR3aa: ASIQAEGPEAF

v_gene: TRBV9
CDR3aa: ASSPGQPTDTQY

v_gene: TRBV11-2
CDR3aa: ASSFRGFRGGNIQY